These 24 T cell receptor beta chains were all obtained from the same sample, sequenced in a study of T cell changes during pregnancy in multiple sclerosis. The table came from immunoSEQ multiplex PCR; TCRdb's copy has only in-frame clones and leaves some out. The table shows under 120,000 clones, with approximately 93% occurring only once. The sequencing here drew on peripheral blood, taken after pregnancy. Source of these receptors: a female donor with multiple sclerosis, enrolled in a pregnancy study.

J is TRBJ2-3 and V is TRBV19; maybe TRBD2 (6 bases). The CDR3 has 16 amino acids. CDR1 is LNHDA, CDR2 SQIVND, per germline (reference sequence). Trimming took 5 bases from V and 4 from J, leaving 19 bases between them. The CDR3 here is CASSPGGLPNPDTQYF. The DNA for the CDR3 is TGTGCCAGTAGTCCCGGGGGATTGCCTAACCCAGATACGCAGTATTTT.

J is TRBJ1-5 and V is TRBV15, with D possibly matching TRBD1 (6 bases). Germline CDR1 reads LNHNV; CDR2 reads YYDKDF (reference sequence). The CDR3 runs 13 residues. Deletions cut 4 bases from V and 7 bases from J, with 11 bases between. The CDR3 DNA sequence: TGTGCCACCAGCATCTACAGGGACCAGCCCCAGCATTTT. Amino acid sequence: CATSIYRDQPQHF.

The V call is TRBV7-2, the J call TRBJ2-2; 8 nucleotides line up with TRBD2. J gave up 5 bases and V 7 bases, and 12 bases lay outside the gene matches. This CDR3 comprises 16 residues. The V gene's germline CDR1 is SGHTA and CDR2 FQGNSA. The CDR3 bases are TGTGCCAGCACCCAGCTGGCGGGGGGCGGGACCGGGGAGCTGTTTTTT. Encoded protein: CASTQLAGGGTGELFF.

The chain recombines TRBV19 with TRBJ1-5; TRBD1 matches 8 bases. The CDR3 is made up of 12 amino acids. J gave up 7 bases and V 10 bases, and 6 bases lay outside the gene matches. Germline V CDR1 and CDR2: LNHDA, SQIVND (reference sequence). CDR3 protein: CAIGQGLQPQHF. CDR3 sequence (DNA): TGTGCCATCGGACAGGGCTTGCAGCCCCAGCATTTT.

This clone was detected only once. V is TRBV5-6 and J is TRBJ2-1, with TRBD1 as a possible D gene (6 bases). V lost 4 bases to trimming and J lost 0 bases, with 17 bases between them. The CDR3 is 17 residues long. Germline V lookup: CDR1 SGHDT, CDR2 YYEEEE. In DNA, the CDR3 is TGTGCCAGCAGCCAATATACAGGGATTAGCTCCTACAATGAGCAGTTCTTC. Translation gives CASSQYTGISSYNEQFF.

Here the CDR3 reads CASSQEVSGDTEAFF. The CDR3 nucleotides read TGTGCCAGCAGCCAAGAGGTCTCAGGGGACACTGAAGCTTTCTTT. The J gene is TRBJ1-1, the V gene TRBV4-2; a weak D match, TRBD1 (6 bases). The V gene's germline CDR1 is LGHNA and CDR2 YNFKEQ. The CDR3 is 15 residues long. V was cut by 0 bases and J by 3 bases, with 11 bases left in between.

CDR3 in DNA: TGTGCCAGCAGCTTAGGCAGGGGCCCGGAACAGCCCCAGCATTTT. Protein sequence: CASSLGRGPEQPQHF. The chain is built from TRBV7-6 and TRBJ1-5; TRBD1 might be the D (6 bases). CDR3 length equals 15 residues. Per germline, CDR1 SGHVS and CDR2 FNYEAQ. Trimming took 1 base from V and 7 from J, leaving 14 bases between them.

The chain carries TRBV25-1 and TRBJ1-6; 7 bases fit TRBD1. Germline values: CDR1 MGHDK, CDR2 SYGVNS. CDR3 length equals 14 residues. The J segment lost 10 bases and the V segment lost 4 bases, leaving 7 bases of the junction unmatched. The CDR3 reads CASSATGVSSPLHF. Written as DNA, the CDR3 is TGTGCCAGCAGTGCTACAGGGGTTTCATCACCCCTCCACTTT.

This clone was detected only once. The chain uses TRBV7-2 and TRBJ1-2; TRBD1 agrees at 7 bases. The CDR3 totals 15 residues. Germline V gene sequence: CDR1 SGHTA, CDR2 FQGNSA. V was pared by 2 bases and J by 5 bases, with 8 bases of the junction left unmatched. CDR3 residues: CASSLFKGAGYGYTF. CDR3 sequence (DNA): TGTGCCAGCAGCTTATTTAAGGGGGCTGGGTATGGCTACACCTTC.

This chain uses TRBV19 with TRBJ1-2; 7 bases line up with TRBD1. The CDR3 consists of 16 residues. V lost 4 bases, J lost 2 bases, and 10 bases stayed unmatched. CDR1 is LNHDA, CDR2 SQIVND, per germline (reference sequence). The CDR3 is CASSNPVRGNNYGYTF. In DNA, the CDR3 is TGTGCCAGTAGTAACCCGGTCAGGGGGAACAACTATGGCTACACCTTC.

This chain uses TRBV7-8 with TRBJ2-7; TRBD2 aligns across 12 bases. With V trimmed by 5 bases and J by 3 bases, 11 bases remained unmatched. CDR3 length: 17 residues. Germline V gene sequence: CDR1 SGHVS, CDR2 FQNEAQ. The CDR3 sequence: CASSPRLTSGGYYEQYF. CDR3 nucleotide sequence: TGTGCCAGCAGCCCCCGGCTGACTAGCGGGGGTTACTACGAGCAGTACTTC.

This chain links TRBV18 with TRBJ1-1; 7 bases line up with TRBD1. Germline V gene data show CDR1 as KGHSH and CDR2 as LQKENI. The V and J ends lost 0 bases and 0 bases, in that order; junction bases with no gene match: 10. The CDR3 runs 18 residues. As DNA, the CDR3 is TGTGCCAGCTCACCACCAGCAGGGGGTTTTAAGATGAACACTGAAGCTTTCTTT. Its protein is CASSPPAGGFKMNTEAFF. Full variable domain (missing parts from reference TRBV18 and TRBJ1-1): NAGVMQNPRHLVRRRGQEARLRCSPMKGHSHVYWYRQLPEEGLKFMVYLQKENIIDESGMPKERFSAEFPKEGPSILRIQQVVRGDSAAYFCASSPPAGGFKMNTEAFFGQGTRLTVV.

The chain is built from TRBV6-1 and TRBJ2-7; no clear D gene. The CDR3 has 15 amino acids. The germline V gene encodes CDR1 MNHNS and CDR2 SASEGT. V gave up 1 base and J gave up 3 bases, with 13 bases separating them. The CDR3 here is CASSEDEVNFYEQYF. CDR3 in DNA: TGTGCCAGCAGTGAAGACGAGGTCAATTTCTACGAGCAGTACTTC.

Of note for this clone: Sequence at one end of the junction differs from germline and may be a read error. The CDR3 region is CATRRDTGNTEAFF. CDR3 sequence (DNA): TGTGCCACCAGAAGAGATACGGGGAACACTGAAGCTTTCTTT. V and J are TRBV15 and TRBJ1-1; D is unclear. CDR1 is LNHNV and CDR2 is YYDKDF in the germline V gene (reference sequence). The CDR3 is made up of 14 amino acids.

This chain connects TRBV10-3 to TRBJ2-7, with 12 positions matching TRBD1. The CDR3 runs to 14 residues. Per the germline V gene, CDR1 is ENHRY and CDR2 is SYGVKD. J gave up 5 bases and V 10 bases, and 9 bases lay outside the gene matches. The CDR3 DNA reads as TGTGCCACTTCCGGGACAGGGGGCATGGACGAGCAGTACTTC. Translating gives CATSGTGGMDEQYF.

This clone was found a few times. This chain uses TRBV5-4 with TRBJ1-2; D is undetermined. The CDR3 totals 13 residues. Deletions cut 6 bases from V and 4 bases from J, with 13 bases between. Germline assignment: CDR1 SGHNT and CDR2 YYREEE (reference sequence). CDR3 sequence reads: CASTTRGFYGYTF. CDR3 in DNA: TGTGCCAGCACGACCCGAGGATTCTATGGCTACACCTTC.

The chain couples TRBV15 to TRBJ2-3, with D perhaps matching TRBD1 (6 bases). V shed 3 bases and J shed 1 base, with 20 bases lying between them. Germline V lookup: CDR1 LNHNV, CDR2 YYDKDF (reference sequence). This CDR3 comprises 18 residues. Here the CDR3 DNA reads TGTGCCACCAGCAGGCGCCTAGACAGGAGCTACGGCACAGATACGCAGTATTTT. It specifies CATSRRLDRSYGTDTQYF. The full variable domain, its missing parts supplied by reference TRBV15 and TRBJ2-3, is DAMVIQNPRYQVTQFGKPVTLSCSQTLNHNVMYWYQQKSSQAPKLLFHYYDKDFNNEADTPDNFQSRRPNTSFCFLDIRSPGLGDTAMYLCATSRRLDRSYGTDTQYFGPGTRLTVL.

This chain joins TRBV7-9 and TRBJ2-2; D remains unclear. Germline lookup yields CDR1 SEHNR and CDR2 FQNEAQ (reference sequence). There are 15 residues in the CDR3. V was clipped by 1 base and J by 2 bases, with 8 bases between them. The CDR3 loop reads CASSLVGRNTGELFF. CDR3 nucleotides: TGTGCCAGCAGCTTAGTTGGCAGAAACACCGGGGAGCTGTTTTTT.

The CDR3: CASSRAGAITDTQYF. The CDR3 region has the DNA TGTGCCAGCAGCCGAGCGGGGGCGATCACAGATACGCAGTATTTT. The rearrangement uses TRBV6-1 and TRBJ2-3, with 8 bases aligning to TRBD2. There are 15 residues in the CDR3. Germline CDR1 is MNHNS and CDR2 is SASEGT. V lost 6 bases and J lost 2; bases outside the gene matches: 7.

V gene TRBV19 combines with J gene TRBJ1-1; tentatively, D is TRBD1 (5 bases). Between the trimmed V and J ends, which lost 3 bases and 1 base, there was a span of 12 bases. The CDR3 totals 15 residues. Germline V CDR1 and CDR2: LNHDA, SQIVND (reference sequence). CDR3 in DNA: TGTGCCAGTAGTATGGGAGGGACTACGAACACTGAAGCTTTCTTT. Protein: CASSMGGTTNTEAFF.

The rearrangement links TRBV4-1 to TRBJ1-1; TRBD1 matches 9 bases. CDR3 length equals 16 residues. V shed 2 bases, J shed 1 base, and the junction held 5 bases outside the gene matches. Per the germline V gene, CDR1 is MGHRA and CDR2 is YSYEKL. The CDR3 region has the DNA TGCGCCAGCAGCCAACCTTTGGGACAGGGGAACACTGAAGCTTTCTTT. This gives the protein CASSQPLGQGNTEAFF.

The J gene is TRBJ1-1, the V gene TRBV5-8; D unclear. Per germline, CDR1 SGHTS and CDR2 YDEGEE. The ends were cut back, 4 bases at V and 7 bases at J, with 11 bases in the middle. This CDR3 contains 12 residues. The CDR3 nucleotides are TGTGCCAGCAGCCCCAGCGTCTTTGAAGCTTTCTTT. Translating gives CASSPSVFEAFF.

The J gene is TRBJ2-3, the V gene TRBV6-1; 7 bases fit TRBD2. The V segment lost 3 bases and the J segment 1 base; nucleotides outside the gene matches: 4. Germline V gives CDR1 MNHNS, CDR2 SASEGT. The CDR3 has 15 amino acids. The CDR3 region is CASSEWLAGTDTQYF. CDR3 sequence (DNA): TGTGCCAGCAGTGAGTGGCTAGCGGGCACAGATACGCAGTATTTT.

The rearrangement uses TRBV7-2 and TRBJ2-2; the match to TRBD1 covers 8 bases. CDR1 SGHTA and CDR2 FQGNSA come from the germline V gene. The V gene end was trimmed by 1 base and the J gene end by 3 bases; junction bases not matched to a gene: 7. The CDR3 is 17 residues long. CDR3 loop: CASSLGYDRGDTGELFF. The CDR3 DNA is TGTGCCAGCAGCTTAGGTTACGACAGGGGAGACACCGGGGAGCTGTTTTTT.